The present T cell receptor (beta chain) was sequenced within a study of cytomegalovirus exposure and HLA in healthy donors. Overall study findings and caveats: As confirmed in vitro, three CMV-associated chains were specific for CMV antigens.

This clone was counted between two and nine times. The antigen is not known. PCR employed 60 Vbeta and 13 Jbeta primers. Sequenced by immunoSEQ multiplex PCR; TCRdb stores in-frame clones only, minus some. Of fewer than 200,000 clones listed, roughly 84% are singletons. With 4 bases clipped from V and 1 base from J, the junction kept 12 bases outside the gene matches. The CDR3 has 17 amino acids. Looked up from germline, CDR1 is SGHTA and CDR2 is FQGNSA. The receptor was isolated from a male donor in good health and CMV-seronegative. The rearrangement uses TRBV7-2 and TRBJ1-2, with 7 bases matching TRBD1. The material sequenced was PBMCs. CDR3 sequence reads: CASSSSLTGTVNYGYTF. The CDR3 DNA reads as TGTGCCAGCAGCTCGTCCTTGACAGGGACCGTTAACTATGGCTACACCTTC.